Listed below are T cell receptor beta chains from one sample, sequenced in a study of OX40 agonist ivuxolimab in advanced cancers. The protocol was immunoSEQ multiplex PCR, while the TCRdb copy is restricted to in-frame clones and leaves out a portion. The profile covers approximately 82,000 clones, with 80% to 95% appearing a single time and 0.55% to 0.75% taken by the ten largest. Specimen: CD4+ or CD8+ T cells sorted from blood, collected in a trial of the OX40 agonist ivuxolimab. All receptors derive from an adult with an advanced solid tumor such as melanoma, head and neck, liver or kidney cancer. Both conserved end residues are trimmed from each CDR3. Size is omitted from some rows. Given values are once, few, many or a class for expanded clones.

abundance	v_gene	j_gene	CDR3aa
NA	TRBV5-4	TRBJ2-6	ASSLPGEPSGANVLT
NA	TRBV2	TRBJ2-1	ASTGDSYNEQF
NA	TRBV5-4	TRBJ2-7	ASSLDRYYEQY
NA	TRBV2	TRBJ1-6	ASTGRTNSPLH
NA	TRBV30	TRBJ2-3	AWSAGTSGRTNTQY
once	TRBV25-1	TRBJ1-1	ASGISGGRTEAF
NA	TRBV6-1	TRBJ1-3	ASREINRGSSGNTIY
NA	TRBV9	TRBJ2-7	ASSPRAGETYEQY
NA	TRBV2	TRBJ2-4	ASSEVQGVKY
NA	TRBV5-6	TRBJ1-2	ASSLSGATGGFYGYT
NA	TRBV5-6	TRBJ1-2	ASSTWGDYGYT
NA	TRBV5-1	TRBJ2-1	ASSMGLAGGNTYNEQF
NA	TRBV5-4	TRBJ1-3	ASSLKQGNTIY
NA	TRBV5-1	TRBJ2-5	ASRQGEETQY
NA	TRBV27	TRBJ1-3	ASSLRQGIAGNTIY
NA	TRBV20-1	TRBJ2-7	SAGGRYEQY
NA	TRBV7-9	TRBJ2-2	ASSLALPSGTGELF
NA	TRBV29-1	TRBJ2-7	SVQGAPADGTYEQY